These 23 T cell receptor beta chains were sequenced from one sample in a study of T cells in Graves' hyperthyroidism and ophthalmopathy. Amplification of TCR beta CDR3 regions was performed using RNA transcripts as template. First-round RT-PCR targeting the TCR CDR3 was performed with the HTBI primer set. Each CDR3 protein is one row after TCRdb ran MiXCR on the multiplex PCR reads. The sample consists of roughly 420,000 distinct CDR3 sequences, approximately 15% of them appearing once. Sequenced input: blood. Every receptor here comes from a young woman with Graves' hyperthyroidism.

This clonotype appeared many times. This chain uses TRBV2 with TRBJ2-3, with 14 nucleotides matching TRBD2. This CDR3 is built from 16 residues. Per germline, CDR1 SNHLY and CDR2 FYNNEI. J gave up 4 bases and V 4 bases, and 4 bases lay outside the gene matches. The DNA for the CDR3 is TGTGCCAGCAGTGTCCGACTAGCGGGAGGGGCAGATACGCAGTATTTT. Translating gives CASSVRLAGGADTQYF.

The chain joins TRBV20-1 to TRBJ1-2, with a tentative D call TRBD1 (6 bases). Looked up from germline, CDR1 is DFQATT and CDR2 is SNEGSKA (reference sequence). There are 13 residues in the CDR3. V lost 6 bases and J lost 7, with 18 bases in between. CDR3 coding DNA: TGCAGTGCAGATACCGGGACAATTTTTGGCTACACCTTC. It yields the protein CSADTGTIFGYTF.

This clonotype was counted at least ten times. This chain connects TRBV20-1 to TRBJ2-1; 8 bases align to TRBD2. Trimming at V came to 4 bases and at J to 4 bases, leaving 12 bases not matched to a gene. Germline V gene lookup returns CDR1 DFQATT and CDR2 SNEGSKA (reference sequence). The CDR3 sequence is 16 residues long. The CDR3 here is CSATQRERENYNEQFF. The DNA of the CDR3 is TGCAGTGCTACCCAAAGAGAGCGGGAGAATTACAATGAGCAGTTCTTC.

This clonotype was counted many times. This chain links TRBV12-3 or TRBV12-4 with TRBJ2-7, with TRBD2 identical over 12 bases. Germline trimming cut 3 bases from V and 4 bases from J; bases unmatched to any gene: 4. This CDR3 is 15 amino acids long. This CDR3 reads CASSFRTSGVYEQYF. CDR3 DNA: TGTGCCAGCAGTTTCCGGACTAGCGGGGTATACGAGCAGTACTTC.

This clonotype was found a few times. V is TRBV20-1 and J is TRBJ2-3; TRBD1 matches 8 bases. This CDR3 comprises 16 residues. Trimming cost V 1 base and J 2 bases; bases outside gene matches: 8. Germline CDR1 and CDR2: DFQATT and SNEGSKA (reference sequence). The CDR3 DNA reads TGCAGTGCTAGAGCCCCGGGACAGGTCTTCACAGATACGCAGTATTTT. Amino acid sequence: CSARAPGQVFTDTQYF.

This chain links TRBV27 with TRBJ1-5; D unclear. The CDR3 sequence is 12 residues long. Germline CDR1 MNHEY, CDR2 SMNVEV (reference sequence). V lost 4 bases and J lost 9, with 10 bases in between. CDR3 amino acids: CASSSRGPPQHF. CDR3 coding DNA: TGTGCCAGCAGTTCTCGGGGTCCGCCCCAGCATTTT.

Remarks on this clonotype: A much larger clone differs by one base, so this may be a read error. This chain uses TRBV20-1 with TRBJ2-3; D remains ambiguous. The V gene's germline CDR1 is DFQATT and CDR2 SNEGSKA (reference sequence). With 5 bases removed from V and 0 bases from J, the gap between germline ends came to 3 bases. The CDR3 covers 11 residues. This chain's CDR3 is CSAASTDTQYF. CDR3 bases: TGCAGTGCTGCTAGCACAGATACGCAGTATTTT.

For the CDR3, the DNA is TGCAGTGTTCGGGATGTGTATAGCAATCAGCCCCAGCATTTT. This encodes CSVRDVYSNQPQHF. The J gene is TRBJ1-5, the V gene TRBV20-1, with D unclear. Germline CDR1 and CDR2: DFQATT and SNEGSKA (reference sequence). Trimming left V 7 bases short and J 0 bases short, with 13 bases between. The CDR3 has 14 residues.

This clonotype appeared many times. The junction and the germline gene differ at one end; a read error may be behind it. This chain connects TRBV6-1 to TRBJ1-1; perhaps TRBD1 as D (6 bases). The germline gives CDR1 MNHNS, CDR2 SASEGT. The CDR3 is 14 residues long. The CDR3 is CASREGGSNTEAFF. CDR3 nucleotides: TGTGCCAGCAGGGAAGGGGGTTCGAACACTGAAGCTTTCTTT.

This clonotype was found many times. The chain recombines TRBV2 with TRBJ1-2; 7 bases fit TRBD1. After removal of 2 bases from V and 8 bases from J, the junction contained 8 bases not matched to a gene. This CDR3 is built from 14 residues. CDR1 SNHLY and CDR2 FYNNEI come from the germline V gene. The CDR3 nucleotides are TGTGCCAGCAGTGAATTGGGACAGCGTGGGGGCTACACCTTC. This translates into CASSELGQRGGYTF.

With regard to this clonotype: A junction boundary mismatches the germline segment, possibly from a read error. This sequence joins TRBV10-3 and TRBJ1-2, with D perhaps matching TRBD1 (5 bases). CDR1 is ENHRY, CDR2 SYGVKD, per germline. This CDR3 is 16 amino acids long. The CDR3: CGISDERGRPGYGYTF. The CDR3 DNA reads TGTGGCATCAGTGACGAAAGGGGCCGCCCTGGCTATGGCTACACCTTC.

This clonotype was observed many times. The chain couples TRBV6-2 or TRBV6-3 to TRBJ1-5, with D possibly TRBD1 on 6 matching bases. The germline V and J ends were trimmed by 8 bases and 4 bases, with 39 bases remaining between them. The germline V gene encodes CDR1 MNHEY and CDR2 SVGEGT. The CDR3 has 22 residues. The CDR3 bases are TGTGCCAGCTCCCGCAGGCCCCTAATGCAGTCTTCGAAGGACAGAAGTAATCAGCCCCAGCATTTT. Its protein product is CASSRRPLMQSSKDRSNQPQHF.

This clonotype was counted ten times or more. V gene TRBV20-1 combines with J gene TRBJ2-1, with D perhaps matching TRBD1 (6 bases). Trimming stripped 0 bases from V and 8 bases from J, with 20 bases between. Germline V gene lookup returns CDR1 DFQATT and CDR2 SNEGSKA (reference sequence). The CDR3 runs to 16 residues. The CDR3 reads CSARDQGRPRGDEQFF. The CDR3 DNA follows: TGCAGTGCTAGAGATCAGGGGCGGCCAAGGGGCGATGAGCAGTTCTTC.

This clonotype has a handful of counts. The chain joins TRBV9 to TRBJ2-3; D may correspond to TRBD1 or TRBD2 (5 bases each). The CDR3 is 15 amino acids. Trimming removed 0 bases at V and 4 bases at J, with 12 bases between. CDR1 is SGDLS and CDR2 is YYNGEE in the germline V gene. CDR3 sequence (DNA): TGTGCCAGCAGCGTAGAGGGGAGCGTCCCAGATACGCAGTATTTT. It is translated as CASSVEGSVPDTQYF.

This clonotype was seen repeatedly, ten times or more. V and J are TRBV6-1 and TRBJ1-4, with D uncertain. The CDR3 runs 14 residues. Germline V gene data show CDR1 as MNHNS and CDR2 as SASEGT. V gave up 7 bases and J gave up 7 bases, with 16 bases separating them. The CDR3 sequence is CASKDRAGPEKLFF. CDR3 nucleotides: TGTGCCAGCAAAGATCGAGCAGGTCCTGAAAAACTGTTTTTT.

Points on this clonotype: This may stem from a read error, because a much larger clone lies one nucleotide away. The J gene is TRBJ2-7, the V gene TRBV12-3 or TRBV12-4; TRBD2 matches at 10 bases. This CDR3 is 16 amino acids long. CDR3 in DNA: TGTGCCAGCAGTCTCACACTAGCGGGGTTAATGAACGAGCAGTGCTTC. Translating it yields CASSLTLAGLMNEQCF.

The chain uses TRBV15 and TRBJ2-3; 8 bases align to TRBD2. CDR1 is LNHNV and CDR2 is YYDKDF in the germline V gene (reference sequence). The CDR3 spans 16 residues. Trimming at V came to 5 bases and at J to 0 bases, leaving 7 bases not matched to a gene. CDR3 nucleotide sequence: TGTGCCACCAGCGGCGGACTAGCTGCTAGCACAGATACGCAGTATTTT. Translating it yields CATSGGLAASTDTQYF.

This chain joins TRBV24-1 and TRBJ1-5, with TRBD1 identical over 8 bases. The V segment lost 2 bases and the J segment 4 bases; nucleotides outside the gene matches: 9. This CDR3 comprises 17 residues. The germline gives CDR1 KGHDR, CDR2 SFDVKD. The CDR3 reads CATSDSTTGGGNQPQHF. The CDR3 region has the DNA TGTGCCACCAGTGATTCGACTACAGGGGGGGGAAATCAGCCCCAGCATTTT.

This clonotype was picked up a small number of times. This chain joins TRBV7-8 and TRBJ2-6, with D hard to call. Trimming took 1 base from V and 0 from J, leaving 13 bases between them. Germline CDR1 is SGHVS and CDR2 is FQNEAQ. The CDR3 loop spans 18 amino acids. Here the CDR3 DNA reads TGTGCCAGCAGCTTAGATTTAAACCCCAGCTCTGGGGCCAACGTCCTGACTTTC. Residues: CASSLDLNPSSGANVLTF.

This clonotype was counted between two and nine times. This sequence joins TRBV9 and TRBJ2-7; D perhaps matches TRBD1 (5 bases). V lost 7 bases and J 4 bases, leaving 18 bases between the germline ends. The CDR3 spans 14 residues. Germline CDR1 is SGDLS and CDR2 is YYNGEE. The CDR3 is CASSTGYNLYEQYF. CDR3 nucleotide sequence: TGTGCCAGCTCCACAGGTTACAACTTATACGAGCAGTACTTC. Using reference TRBV9 and TRBJ2-7 for the parts outside the CDR3, the full variable domain is DSGVTQTPKHLITATGQRVTLRCSPRSGDLSVYWYQQSLDQGLQFLIQYYNGEERAKGNILERFSAQQFPDLHSELNLSSLELGDSALYFCASSTGYNLYEQYFGPGTRLTVT.

The chain employs TRBV7-9 and TRBJ1-2; D remains unclear. V dropped 4 bases and J dropped 0 bases, with 12 bases sitting between them. This CDR3 comprises 15 residues. Germline V gives CDR1 SEHNR, CDR2 FQNEAQ (reference sequence). The CDR3 protein is CASSSTDNTNYGYTF. As DNA, the CDR3 is TGTGCCAGCAGCTCTACAGATAATACTAACTATGGCTACACCTTC.

This clonotype was observed at least ten times. The chain has TRBV13 and TRBJ2-3, with 10 nucleotides matching TRBD1. Germline loops: CDR1 PRHDT, CDR2 FYEKMQ (reference sequence). V lost 5 bases, J lost 4 bases, and 6 bases stayed unmatched. This CDR3 has 15 residues. The CDR3 sequence is CASSRTGGRADTQYF. CDR3 nucleotides: TGTGCCAGCAGCCGGACAGGGGGTCGGGCAGATACGCAGTATTTT.

There are a few counts of this clonotype. V usage is TRBV11-2 and J usage is TRBJ1-4, with TRBD1 matching over 9 bases. Per germline, CDR1 SGHAT and CDR2 FQNNGV. The CDR3 is 19 amino acids. V shed 5 bases, J shed 7 bases, and the junction held 20 bases outside the gene matches. The CDR3 sequence: CASSALRRTGEKRGEKLFF. The CDR3 DNA is TGTGCCAGCAGCGCCCTACGGAGGACAGGGGAAAAGCGGGGTGAAAAACTGTTTTTT.